This TCR beta chain was identified in a study of blood T cells in healthy people across ages. This clonotype was detected a few times. Per the germline V gene, CDR1 is SGHAT and CDR2 is FQNNGV. Unmatched junction bases numbered 1, after V lost 2 bases and J lost 4 bases. The CDR3 is 14 residues long. Alongside a J-beta primer mix, a sample-barcoded 5' primer served in a second PCR lasting 7 to 11 cycles. Using its own MiXCR run on the 5' RACE reads, TCRdb lists one record per CDR3 protein. The sample carries fewer than 750,000 distinct CDR3 sequences, roughly 48% recorded once. The V and J genes are TRBV11-2 and TRBJ2-1; 8 positions agree with TRBD2. Sequencing input: blood. The TCR originated in an elderly man in good health. The CDR3 DNA reads TGTGCCAGCAGCTTAACTAGCGGATACAATGAGCAGTTCTTC. Translation: CASSLTSGYNEQFF.